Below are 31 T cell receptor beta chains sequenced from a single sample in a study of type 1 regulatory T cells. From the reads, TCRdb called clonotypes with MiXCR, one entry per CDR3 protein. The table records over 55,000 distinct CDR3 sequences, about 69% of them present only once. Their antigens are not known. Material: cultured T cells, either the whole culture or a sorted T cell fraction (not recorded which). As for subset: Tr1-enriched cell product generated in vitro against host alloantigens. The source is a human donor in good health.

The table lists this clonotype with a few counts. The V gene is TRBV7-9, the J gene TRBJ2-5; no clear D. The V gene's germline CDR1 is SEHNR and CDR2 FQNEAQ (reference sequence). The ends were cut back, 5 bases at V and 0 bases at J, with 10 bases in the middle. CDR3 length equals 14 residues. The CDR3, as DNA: TGTGCCAGCAGCCCTCGCCCTCACCAAGAGACCCAGTACTTC. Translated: CASSPRPHQETQYF.

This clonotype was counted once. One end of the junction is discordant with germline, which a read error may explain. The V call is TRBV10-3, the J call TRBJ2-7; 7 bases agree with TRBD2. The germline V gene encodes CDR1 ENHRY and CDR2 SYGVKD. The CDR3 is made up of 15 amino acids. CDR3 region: CVISEVAGRSYEQYF. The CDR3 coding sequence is TGTGTCATCAGTGAGGTAGCGGGCCGATCCTACGAGCAGTACTTC.

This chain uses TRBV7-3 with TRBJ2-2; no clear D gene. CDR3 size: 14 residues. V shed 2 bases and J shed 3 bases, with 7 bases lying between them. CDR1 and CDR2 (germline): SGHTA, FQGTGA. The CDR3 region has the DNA TGTGCCAGCAGCTTAGGCGCCGACACCGGGGAGCTGTTTTTT. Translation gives CASSLGADTGELFF.

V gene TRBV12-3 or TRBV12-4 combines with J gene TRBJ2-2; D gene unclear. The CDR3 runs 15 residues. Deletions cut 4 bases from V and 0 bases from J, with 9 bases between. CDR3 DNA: TGTGCCAGCAGTTCACTGGGCACGAACACCGGGGAGCTGTTTTTT. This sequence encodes CASSSLGTNTGELFF.

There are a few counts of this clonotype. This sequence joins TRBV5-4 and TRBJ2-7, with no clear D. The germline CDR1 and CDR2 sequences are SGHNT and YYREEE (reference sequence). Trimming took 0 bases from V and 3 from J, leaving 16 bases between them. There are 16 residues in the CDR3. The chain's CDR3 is CASSLDPRSVNYEQYF. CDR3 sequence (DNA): TGTGCCAGCAGCTTGGACCCCCGTTCAGTGAACTACGAGCAGTACTTC.

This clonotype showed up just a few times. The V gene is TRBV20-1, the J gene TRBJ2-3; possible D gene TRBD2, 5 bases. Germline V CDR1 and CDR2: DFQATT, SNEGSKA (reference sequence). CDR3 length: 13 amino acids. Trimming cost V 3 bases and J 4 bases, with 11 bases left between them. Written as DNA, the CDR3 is TGCAGTGCTAGCCCCTCCGGGGCAGATACGCAGTATTTT. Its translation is CSASPSGADTQYF.

CDR3 protein: CASSQLNVNTEAFF. DNA for the CDR3: TGTGCCAGTAGCCAACTTAATGTGAACACTGAAGCTTTCTTT. The V call is TRBV19, the J call TRBJ1-1; the D is unclear. The germline gives CDR1 LNHDA, CDR2 SQIVND (reference sequence). This CDR3 has 14 residues. With 6 bases removed from V and 0 bases from J, the gap between germline ends came to 11 bases.

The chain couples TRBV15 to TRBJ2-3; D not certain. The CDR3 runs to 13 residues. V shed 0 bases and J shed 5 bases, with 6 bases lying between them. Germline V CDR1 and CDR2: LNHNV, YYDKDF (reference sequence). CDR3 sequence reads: CATSRDSLDTQYF. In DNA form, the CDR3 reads TGTGCCACCAGCAGAGACAGCCTAGATACGCAGTATTTT.

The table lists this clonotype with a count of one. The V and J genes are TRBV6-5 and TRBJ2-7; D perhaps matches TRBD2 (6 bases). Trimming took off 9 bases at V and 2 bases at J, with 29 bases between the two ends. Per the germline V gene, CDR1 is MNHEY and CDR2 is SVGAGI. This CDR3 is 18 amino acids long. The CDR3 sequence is CASSDRDIRRERTYEQYF. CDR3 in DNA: TGTGCCAGTTCAGACAGAGATATTCGGAGGGAGAGGACCTACGAGCAGTACTTC.

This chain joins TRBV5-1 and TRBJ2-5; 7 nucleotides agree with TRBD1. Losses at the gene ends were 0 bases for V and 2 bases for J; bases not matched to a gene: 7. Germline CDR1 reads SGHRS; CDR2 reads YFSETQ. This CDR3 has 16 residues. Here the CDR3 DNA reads TGCGCCAGCAGCTTGGGGAGCCGGGACAGACAAGAGACCCAGTACTTC. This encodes CASSLGSRDRQETQYF.

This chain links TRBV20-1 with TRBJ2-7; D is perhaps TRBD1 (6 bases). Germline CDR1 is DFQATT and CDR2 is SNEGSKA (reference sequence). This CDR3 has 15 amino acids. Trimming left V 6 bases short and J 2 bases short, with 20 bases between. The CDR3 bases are TGCAGTGCCAGGGGCGGTCGGACCCCAACCTACGAGCAGTACTTC. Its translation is CSARGGRTPTYEQYF.

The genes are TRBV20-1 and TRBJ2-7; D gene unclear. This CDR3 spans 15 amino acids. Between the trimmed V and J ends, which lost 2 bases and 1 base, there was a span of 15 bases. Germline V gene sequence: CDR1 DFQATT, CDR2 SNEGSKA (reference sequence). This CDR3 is CSARYPSQNSYEQYF. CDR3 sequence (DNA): TGCAGTGCTAGATACCCGTCCCAAAATTCCTACGAGCAGTACTTC.

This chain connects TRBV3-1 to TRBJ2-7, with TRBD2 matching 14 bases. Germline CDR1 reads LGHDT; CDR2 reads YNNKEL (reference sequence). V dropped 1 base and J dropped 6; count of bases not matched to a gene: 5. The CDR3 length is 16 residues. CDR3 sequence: CASSQAGLAGVCEQYF. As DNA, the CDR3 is TGTGCCAGCAGCCAAGCGGGACTAGCGGGAGTATGCGAGCAGTACTTC.

The CDR3 reads CATSDTSISGRSYNEQFF. For the CDR3, the DNA is TGTGCCACCAGTGATACCTCGATTAGCGGGAGGTCCTACAATGAGCAGTTCTTC. V usage is TRBV24-1 and J usage is TRBJ2-1; 10 bases map to TRBD2. V was clipped by 3 bases and J by 1 base; unmatched bases: 8. Germline values: CDR1 KGHDR, CDR2 SFDVKD. CDR3 length: 18 residues.

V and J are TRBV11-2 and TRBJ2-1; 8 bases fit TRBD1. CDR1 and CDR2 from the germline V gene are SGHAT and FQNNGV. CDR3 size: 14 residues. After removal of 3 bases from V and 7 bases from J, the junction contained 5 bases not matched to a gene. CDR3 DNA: TGTGCCAGCAGCTTTCGGACAGGGAGGAATGAGCAGTTCTTC. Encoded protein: CASSFRTGRNEQFF.

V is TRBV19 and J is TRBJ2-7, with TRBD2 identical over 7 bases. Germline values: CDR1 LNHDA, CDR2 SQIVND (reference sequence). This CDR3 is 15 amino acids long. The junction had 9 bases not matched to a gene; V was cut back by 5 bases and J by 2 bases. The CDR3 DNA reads TGTGCCAGTAGTCTCAATACTAGCGCGCCCTACGAGCAGTACTTC. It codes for CASSLNTSAPYEQYF.

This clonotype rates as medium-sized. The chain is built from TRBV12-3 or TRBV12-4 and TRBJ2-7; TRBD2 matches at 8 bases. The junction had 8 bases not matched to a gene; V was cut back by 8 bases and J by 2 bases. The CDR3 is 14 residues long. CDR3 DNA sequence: TGTGCCAGCGGTCCTAGCGGGCCCGCCTACGAGCAGTACTTC. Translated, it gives CASGPSGPAYEQYF.

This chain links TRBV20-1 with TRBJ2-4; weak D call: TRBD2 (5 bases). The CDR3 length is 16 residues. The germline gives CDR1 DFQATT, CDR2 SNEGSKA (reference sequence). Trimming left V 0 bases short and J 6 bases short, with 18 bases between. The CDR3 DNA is TGCAGTGCTAGAGATCCTAAGATTGCTAGCCTAAACATTCAGTACTTC. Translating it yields CSARDPKIASLNIQYF.

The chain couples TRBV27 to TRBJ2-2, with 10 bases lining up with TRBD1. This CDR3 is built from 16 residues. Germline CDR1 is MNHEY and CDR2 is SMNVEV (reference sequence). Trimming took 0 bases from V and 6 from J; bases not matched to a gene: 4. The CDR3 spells CASSLSRTGGAGELFF. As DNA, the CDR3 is TGTGCCAGCAGTTTATCGCGGACAGGGGGGGCCGGGGAGCTGTTTTTT.

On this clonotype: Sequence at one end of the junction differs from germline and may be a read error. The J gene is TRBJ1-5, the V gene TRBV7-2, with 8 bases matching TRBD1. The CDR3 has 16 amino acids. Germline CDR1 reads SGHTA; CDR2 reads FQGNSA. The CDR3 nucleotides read TGTGCCGGCAGCTTAGGACAGGGAGGCTTAAATCAGCCCCAGCATTTT. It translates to CAGSLGQGGLNQPQHF.

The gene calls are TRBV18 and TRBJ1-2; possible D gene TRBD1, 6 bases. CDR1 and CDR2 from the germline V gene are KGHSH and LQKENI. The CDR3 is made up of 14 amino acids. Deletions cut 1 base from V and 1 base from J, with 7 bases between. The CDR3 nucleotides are TGTGCCAGCTCACCACTGGACAGTAACTATGGCTACACCTTC. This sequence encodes CASSPLDSNYGYTF.

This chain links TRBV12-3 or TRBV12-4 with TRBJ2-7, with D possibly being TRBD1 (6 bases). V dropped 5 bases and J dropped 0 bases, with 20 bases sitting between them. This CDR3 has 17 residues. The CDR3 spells CASSPIGARDTSYEQYF. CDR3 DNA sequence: TGTGCCAGCAGTCCCATAGGGGCTCGGGACACCTCCTACGAGCAGTACTTC.

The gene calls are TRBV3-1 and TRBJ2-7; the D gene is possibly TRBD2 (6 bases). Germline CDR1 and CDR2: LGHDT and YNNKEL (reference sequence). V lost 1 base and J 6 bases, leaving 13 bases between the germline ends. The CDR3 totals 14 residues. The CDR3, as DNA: TGTGCCAGCAGCCAAGCTGGAGGGTCTCCCGAGCAGTACTTC. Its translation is CASSQAGGSPEQYF.

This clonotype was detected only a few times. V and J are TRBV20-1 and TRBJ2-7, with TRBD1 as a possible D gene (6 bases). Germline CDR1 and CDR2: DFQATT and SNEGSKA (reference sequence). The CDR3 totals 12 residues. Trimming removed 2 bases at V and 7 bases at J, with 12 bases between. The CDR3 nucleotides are TGCAGTGCTAGAAACGGCAGGGGAGAGCAGTACTTC. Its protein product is CSARNGRGEQYF.

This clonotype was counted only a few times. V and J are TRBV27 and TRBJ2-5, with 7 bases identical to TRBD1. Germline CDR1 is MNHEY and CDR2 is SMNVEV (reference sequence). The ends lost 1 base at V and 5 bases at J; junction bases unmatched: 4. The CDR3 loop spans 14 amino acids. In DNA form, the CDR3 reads TGTGCCAGCAGTTTATGGGACAGACGGGAGACCCAGTACTTC. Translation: CASSLWDRRETQYF.

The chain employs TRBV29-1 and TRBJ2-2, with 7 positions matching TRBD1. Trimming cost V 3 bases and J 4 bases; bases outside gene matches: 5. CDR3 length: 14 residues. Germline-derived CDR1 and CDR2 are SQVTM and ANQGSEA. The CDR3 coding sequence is TGCAGCGTTGAGACAGGGTCGGGCACCGGGGAGCTGTTTTTT. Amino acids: CSVETGSGTGELFF.

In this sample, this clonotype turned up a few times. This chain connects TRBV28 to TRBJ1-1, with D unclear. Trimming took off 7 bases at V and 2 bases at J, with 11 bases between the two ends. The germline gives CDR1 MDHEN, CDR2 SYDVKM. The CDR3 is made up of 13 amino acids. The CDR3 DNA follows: TGTGCCAGCATTGACCCGCTTAACACTGAAGCTTTCTTT. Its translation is CASIDPLNTEAFF. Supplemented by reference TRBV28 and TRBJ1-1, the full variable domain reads DVKVTQSSRYLVKRTGEKVFLECVQDMDHENMFWYRQDPGLGLRLIYFSYDVKMKEKGDIPEGYSVSREKKERFSLILESASTNQTSMYLCASIDPLNTEAFFGQGTRLTVV.

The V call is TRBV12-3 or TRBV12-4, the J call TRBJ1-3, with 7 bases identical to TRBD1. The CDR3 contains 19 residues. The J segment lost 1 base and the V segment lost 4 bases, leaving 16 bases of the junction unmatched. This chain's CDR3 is CASSSFPGTAGNSGNTIYF. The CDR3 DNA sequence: TGTGCCAGCAGTTCTTTCCCCGGGACAGCAGGAAATTCTGGAAACACCATATATTTT.

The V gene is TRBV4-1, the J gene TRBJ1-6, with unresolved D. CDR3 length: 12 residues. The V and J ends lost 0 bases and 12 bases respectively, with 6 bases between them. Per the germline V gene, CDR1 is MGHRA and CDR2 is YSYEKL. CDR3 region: CASSQDPGPLHF. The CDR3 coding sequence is TGCGCCAGCAGCCAAGATCCGGGACCCCTCCACTTT.

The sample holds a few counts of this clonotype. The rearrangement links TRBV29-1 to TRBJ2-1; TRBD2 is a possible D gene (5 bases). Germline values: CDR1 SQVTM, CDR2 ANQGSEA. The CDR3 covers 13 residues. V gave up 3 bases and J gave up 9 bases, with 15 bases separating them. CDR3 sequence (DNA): TGCAGCGTTGACCTAATAGGACGGGGTGAGCAGTTCTTC. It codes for CSVDLIGRGEQFF.

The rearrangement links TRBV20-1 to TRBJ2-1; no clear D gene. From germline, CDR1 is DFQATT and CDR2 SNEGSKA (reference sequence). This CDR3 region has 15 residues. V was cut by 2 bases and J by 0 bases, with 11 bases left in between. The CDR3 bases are TGCAGTGCTAGACTTTCGGAACTCTCCTACAATGAGCAGTTCTTC. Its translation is CSARLSELSYNEQFF.